This TCR beta chain derives from a study of blood T cells in healthy people across ages. Study observations and caveats: Strongly correlated with naive T cell percentage was TCR beta diversity.

This clonotype has only a few counts. Its antigen is not known. For the second PCR, which ran for roughly 7 to 11 cycles, a sample-barcoded 5' primer and a J-beta primer mix were used. TCRdb reprocessed the 5' RACE reads with MiXCR, giving one entry per CDR3 protein. The sample shows roughly 680,000 distinct CDR3 sequences, 20% to 25% of them seen only once. Every sample gave at least 5 micrograms of total RNA when it was extracted. The sequence came from a man aged 70-80 years in good health. Sequences were obtained from blood.

The CDR3 loop is CSAKKTGIDEQYF. CDR3 DNA: TGCAGTGCTAAGAAGACAGGGATAGACGAGCAGTACTTC. The chain has TRBV20-1 and TRBJ2-7, with 7 bases matching TRBD1. Per germline, CDR1 DFQATT and CDR2 SNEGSKA (reference sequence). V lost 4 bases to trimming and J lost 5 bases; unmatched junction nucleotides: 8. The CDR3 runs 13 residues.